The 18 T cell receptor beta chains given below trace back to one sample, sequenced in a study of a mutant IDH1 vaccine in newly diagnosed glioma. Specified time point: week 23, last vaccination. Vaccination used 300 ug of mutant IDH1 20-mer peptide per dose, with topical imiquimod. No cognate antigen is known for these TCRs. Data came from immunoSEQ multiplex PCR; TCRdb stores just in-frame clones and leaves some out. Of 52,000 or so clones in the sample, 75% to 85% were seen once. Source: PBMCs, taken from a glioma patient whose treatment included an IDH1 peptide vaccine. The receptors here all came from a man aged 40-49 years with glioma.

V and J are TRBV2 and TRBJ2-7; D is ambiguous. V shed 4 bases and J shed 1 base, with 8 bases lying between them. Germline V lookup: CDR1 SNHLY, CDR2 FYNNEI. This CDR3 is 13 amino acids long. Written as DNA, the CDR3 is TGTGCCAGCAGTGTGCCGGGTTCCTACGAGCAGTACTTC. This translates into CASSVPGSYEQYF.

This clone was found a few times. In DNA form, the CDR3 reads TGCGCCAGCAGCCAAGTCTCGGTACGAGCGGGTCCTACAGATACGCAGTATTTT. Encoded protein: CASSQVSVRAGPTDTQYF. This rearrangement joins TRBV4-1 to TRBJ2-3, with D maybe TRBD2 (6 bases). The germline CDR1 and CDR2 sequences are MGHRA and YSYEKL. V was trimmed by 1 base and J by 3 bases, leaving 20 bases between them. The CDR3 is 18 residues long.

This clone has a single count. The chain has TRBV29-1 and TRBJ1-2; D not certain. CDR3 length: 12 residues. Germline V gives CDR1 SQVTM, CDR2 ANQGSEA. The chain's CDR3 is CTAGPPRPGYTF. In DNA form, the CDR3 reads TGCACCGCCGGGCCACCCCGTCCGGGCTACACCTTC. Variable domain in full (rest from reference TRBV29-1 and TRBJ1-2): SAVISQKPSRDICQRGTSLTIQCQVDSQVTMMFWYRQQPGQSLTLIATANQGSEATYESGFVIDKFPISRPNLTFSTLTVSNMSPEDSSIYLCTAGPPRPGYTFGSGTRLTVV.

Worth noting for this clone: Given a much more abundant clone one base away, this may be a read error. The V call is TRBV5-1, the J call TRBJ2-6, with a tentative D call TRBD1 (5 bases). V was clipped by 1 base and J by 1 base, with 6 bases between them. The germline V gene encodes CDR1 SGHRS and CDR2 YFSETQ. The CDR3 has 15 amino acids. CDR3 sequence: CASSLRQSGANVLTF. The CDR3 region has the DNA TGCGCCAGCAGCTTGAGACAGTCTGGGGCCAACGTCCTGACTTTC.

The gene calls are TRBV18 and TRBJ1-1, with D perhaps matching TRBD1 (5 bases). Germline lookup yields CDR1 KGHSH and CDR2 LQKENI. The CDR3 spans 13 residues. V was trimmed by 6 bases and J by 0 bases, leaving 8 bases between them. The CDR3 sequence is CASSLQVNTEAFF. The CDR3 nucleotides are TGTGCCAGCTCGTTACAGGTGAACACTGAAGCTTTCTTT.

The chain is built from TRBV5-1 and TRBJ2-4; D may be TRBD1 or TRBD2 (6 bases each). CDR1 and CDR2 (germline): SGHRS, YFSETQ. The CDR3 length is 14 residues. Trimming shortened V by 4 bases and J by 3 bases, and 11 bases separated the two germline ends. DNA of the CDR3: TGCGCCAGCAGCCTCGGGGGCGTCAAAAACATTCAGTACTTC. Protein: CASSLGGVKNIQYF.

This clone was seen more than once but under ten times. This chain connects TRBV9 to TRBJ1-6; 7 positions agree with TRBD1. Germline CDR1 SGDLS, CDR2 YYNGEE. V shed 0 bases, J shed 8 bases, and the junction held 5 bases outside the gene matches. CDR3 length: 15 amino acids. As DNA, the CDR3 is TGTGCCAGCAGCGTAGGTGCAGGGGGGCATTCACCCCTCCACTTT. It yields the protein CASSVGAGGHSPLHF.

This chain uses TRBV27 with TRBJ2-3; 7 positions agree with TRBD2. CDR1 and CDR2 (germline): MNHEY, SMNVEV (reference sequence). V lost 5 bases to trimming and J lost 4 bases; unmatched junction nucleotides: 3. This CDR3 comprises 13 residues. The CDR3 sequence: CASSGLVADTQYF. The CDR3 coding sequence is TGTGCCAGCAGTGGACTAGTCGCAGATACGCAGTATTTT.

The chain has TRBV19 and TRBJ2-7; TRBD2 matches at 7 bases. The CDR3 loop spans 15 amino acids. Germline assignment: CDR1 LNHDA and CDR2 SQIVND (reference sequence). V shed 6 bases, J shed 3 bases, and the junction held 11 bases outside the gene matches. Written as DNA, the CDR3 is TGTGCCAGTAGCCTGGGCATCGGGGGGATCTACGAGCAGTACTTC. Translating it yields CASSLGIGGIYEQYF. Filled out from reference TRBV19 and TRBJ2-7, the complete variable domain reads DGGITQSPKYLFRKEGQNVTLSCEQNLNHDAMYWYRQDPGQGLRLIYYSQIVNDFQKGDIAEGYSVSREKKESFPLTVTSAQKNPTAFYLCASSLGIGGIYEQYFGPGTRLTVT.

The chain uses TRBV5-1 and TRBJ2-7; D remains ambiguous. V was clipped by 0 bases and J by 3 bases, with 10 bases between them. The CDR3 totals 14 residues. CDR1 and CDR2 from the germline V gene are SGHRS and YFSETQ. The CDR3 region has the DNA TGCGCCAGCAGCTTGGTGGTAATGAACTACGAGCAGTACTTC. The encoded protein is CASSLVVMNYEQYF.

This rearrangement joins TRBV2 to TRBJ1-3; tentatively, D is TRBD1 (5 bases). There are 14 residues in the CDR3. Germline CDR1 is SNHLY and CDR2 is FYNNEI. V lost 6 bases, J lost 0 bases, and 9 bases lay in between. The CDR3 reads CASRGDLSGNTIYF. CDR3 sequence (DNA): TGTGCCAGCAGGGGGGACCTCTCTGGAAACACCATATATTTT.

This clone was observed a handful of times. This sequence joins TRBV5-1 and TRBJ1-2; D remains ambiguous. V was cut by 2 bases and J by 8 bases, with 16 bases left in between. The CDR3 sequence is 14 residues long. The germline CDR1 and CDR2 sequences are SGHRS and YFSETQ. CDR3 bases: TGCGCCAGCAGCTTAAACAGTTTGGACGAAGGCTACACCTTC. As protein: CASSLNSLDEGYTF.

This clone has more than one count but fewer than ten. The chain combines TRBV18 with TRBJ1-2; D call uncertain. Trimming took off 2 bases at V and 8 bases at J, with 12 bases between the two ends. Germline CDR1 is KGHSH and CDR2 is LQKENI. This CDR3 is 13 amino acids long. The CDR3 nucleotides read TGTGCCAGCTCACCAGGTCTGGAGAGCGGCTACACCTTC. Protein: CASSPGLESGYTF.

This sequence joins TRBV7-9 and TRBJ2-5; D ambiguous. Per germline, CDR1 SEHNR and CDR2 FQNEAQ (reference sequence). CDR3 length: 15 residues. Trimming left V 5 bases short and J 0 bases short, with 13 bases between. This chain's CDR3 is CASSLRFQYQETQYF. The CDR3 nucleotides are TGTGCCAGCAGCCTTAGGTTCCAGTACCAAGAGACCCAGTACTTC. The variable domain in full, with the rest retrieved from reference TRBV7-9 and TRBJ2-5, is DTGVSQNPRHKITKRGQNVTFRCDPISEHNRLYWYRQTLGQGPEFLTYFQNEAQLEKSRLLSDRFSAERPKGSFSTLEIQRTEQGDSAMYLCASSLRFQYQETQYFGPGTRLLVL.

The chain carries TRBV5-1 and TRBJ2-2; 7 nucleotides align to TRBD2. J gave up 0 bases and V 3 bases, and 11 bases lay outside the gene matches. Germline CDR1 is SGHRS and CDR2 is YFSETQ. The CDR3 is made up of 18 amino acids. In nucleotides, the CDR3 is TGCGCCAGCAGCTCCCACGCTTTAGCGGGTCCGAACACCGGGGAGCTGTTTTTT. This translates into CASSSHALAGPNTGELFF.

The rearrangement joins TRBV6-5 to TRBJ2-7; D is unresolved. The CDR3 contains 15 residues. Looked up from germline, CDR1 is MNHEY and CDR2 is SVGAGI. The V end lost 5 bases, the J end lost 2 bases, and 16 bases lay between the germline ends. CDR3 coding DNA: TGTGCCAGCAGTCATCGACAAGGCGAAACCTACGAGCAGTACTTC. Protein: CASSHRQGETYEQYF.

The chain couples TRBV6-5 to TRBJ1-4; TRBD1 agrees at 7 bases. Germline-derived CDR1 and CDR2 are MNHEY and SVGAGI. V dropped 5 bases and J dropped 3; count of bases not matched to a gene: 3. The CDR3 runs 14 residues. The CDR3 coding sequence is TGTGCCAGCAGTCGCGGGACAGCTAATGAAAAACTGTTTTTT. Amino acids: CASSRGTANEKLFF.

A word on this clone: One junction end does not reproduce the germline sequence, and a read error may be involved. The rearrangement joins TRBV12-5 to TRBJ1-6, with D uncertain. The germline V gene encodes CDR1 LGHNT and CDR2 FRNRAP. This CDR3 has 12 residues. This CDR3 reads CASATYSSPLHF. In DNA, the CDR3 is TGTGCTAGTGCCACATATAGTTCACCCCTCCACTTT.